Listed below are T cell receptor beta chains from one sample, sequenced in a study of T-cell reconstitution after alpha-beta-depleted transplantation in children. TCRdb reanalysed the PCR reads using MiXCR and keeps one entry per CDR3 protein. This table holds roughly 200,000 distinct CDR3 sequences, 5.5% to 7% found once. The sequences come from PBMCs, collected before TCRalphabeta/CD19-depleted stem cell transplant. The origin of the receptors is a boy aged 2 to 10 with acute lymphoblastic leukemia, due to receive a stem cell transplant. The CDR3 runs from the conserved cysteine through the conserved F or W. The order of the fields is J gene, clone size, D gene, V gene, CDR3 DNA, CDR3 protein. D genes are given only for firm matches. Not every row has a clone size; where given, it reads once, few, many or a size class.

TRBJ1-6 | few | TRBD1 | TRBV7-9 | TGTGCCAGCAGCGCCGATATGACAGGGGTCTCCCTCCACTTT | CASSADMTGVSLHF
TRBJ2-1 | many | NA | TRBV7-8 | TGTGCCAGCAGCTTAGCGACAGCGCCGGGTTCCTACAATGAGCAGTTCTTC | CASSLATAPGSYNEQFF
TRBJ2-7 | many | NA | TRBV10-1 | TGCGCCAGCAGTGAGTCCCCGCCGGGACGGAGTTACGAGCAGTACTTC | CASSESPPGRSYEQYF
TRBJ2-7 | many | NA | TRBV20-1 | TGCAGTGCCCACAGGATTCAGCAGTACTTC | CSAHRIQQYF
TRBJ2-1 | many | NA | TRBV5-1 | TGCGCCAGCAGCTTGGACGAAGGCTCCTACAATCAGCAGTTCTTC | CASSLDEGSYNQQFF
TRBJ2-5 | many | NA | TRBV25-1 | TGTGCCAGCAGTGGGCTGGAGACCCAGTACTTC | CASSGLETQYF
TRBJ2-5 | few | NA | TRBV19 | TGTGCCAGTAGTAGAGGAGAAGGTGCTCTGGAGACCCAGTACTTC | CASSRGEGALETQYF
TRBJ1-1 | many | NA | TRBV20-1 | TGCAGTGCTAGAGATCAACAAAAATATGAAGCTTTCTTT | CSARDQQKYEAFF
TRBJ1-1 | few | TRBD1 | TRBV28 | TGTGCCAGCAGTCAGGGGACAGGGGCAACGACTGAAGCTTTCTTT | CASSQGTGATTEAFF
TRBJ2-7 | many | TRBD1 | TRBV3-1 | TGTGCCAGCAGCCAAGGGAGGACAGGGGGCGGAGAGCAGTACTTC | CASSQGRTGGGEQYF
TRBJ2-3 | many | NA | TRBV20-1 | TGCAGTGCTGACGGGCCGTCCACAGATACGCAGTATTTT | CSADGPSTDTQYF
TRBJ1-1 | many | NA | TRBV7-3 | TGTGCCAGCAGCACCGGGTCACCGAACACTGAAGCTTTCTTT | CASSTGSPNTEAFF
TRBJ2-3 | many | NA | TRBV5-6 | TGTGCCAGCAGCTTGTTCGGGGTCTCTAGCACAGATACGCAGTATTTT | CASSLFGVSSTDTQYF
TRBJ2-4 | NA | NA | TRBV5-1 | TGCGCCAGCAGCCAACTGCCTGGTGGAGCAGCCAAAAACATTCAGTACTTC | CASSQLPGGAAKNIQYF
TRBJ2-2 | few | TRBD2 | TRBV7-2 | TGTGCCAGCAGCAAACAAAGCGGGGCGAACACCGGGGAGCTGTTTTTT | CASSKQSGANTGELFF
TRBJ2-5 | many | NA | TRBV5-1 | TGCGCCAGCAGCTTGTCAAACAGGGACCAAGAGACCCAGTACTTC | CASSLSNRDQETQYF
TRBJ1-2 | NA | NA | TRBV4-1 | TGCGCCAGCAGCCAAGTGGGATCCATCGGTATCTCTGGCTACACCTTC | CASSQVGSIGISGYTF
TRBJ2-3 | many | NA | TRBV28 | TGTGCCAGCAGCTTCCAGGGAGCGGATACGCAGTATTTT | CASSFQGADTQYF
TRBJ2-7 | many | NA | TRBV7-9 | TGTGCCAGCAGCCCAGGAACTACGGAGCAGGCGTACGAGCAGTACTTC | CASSPGTTEQAYEQYF
TRBJ2-1 | many | TRBD2 | TRBV9 | TGTGCCAGCAGCGTAGAGGGGGGGGCGGGGGGCCCAAATGAGCAGTTCTTC | CASSVEGGAGGPNEQFF
TRBJ2-7 | many | TRBD2 | TRBV5-5 | TGTGCCAGCAGCTTGTCGATCTTCGGCGGGAGTTATGCCCACGAGCAGTACTTC | CASSLSIFGGSYAHEQYF
TRBJ2-5 | many | NA | TRBV10-3 | TGTGCCATCAGTGTGGCAGGGGAGACCCAGTACTTC | CAISVAGETQYF
TRBJ2-2 | NA | NA | TRBV12-3/TRBV12-4 | TGTGCCAGCGGGTTCCCGGTACCCGGGGAGCTGTTTTTT | CASGFPVPGELFF
TRBJ2-1 | few | TRBD2 | TRBV20-1 | TGCAGTGCTTCCCCCTTAGCGGGAGAAACGGATGAGCAGTTCTTC | CSASPLAGETDEQFF
TRBJ2-1 | NA | NA | TRBV4-2 | TGTGCCAGCAGCCAAGCGGGAGTTGGCAATGAGCAGTTCTTC | CASSQAGVGNEQFF
TRBJ1-5 | few | TRBD1 | TRBV10-2 | TGCGCCAGCAGTGAGTGGACAGGGTCTAATCAGCCCCAGCATTTT | CASSEWTGSNQPQHF
TRBJ2-7 | many | TRBD2 | TRBV9 | TGTGCCAGCAGCGTAGGAAGCGGGAGGGCCTACGAGCAGTACTTC | CASSVGSGRAYEQYF
TRBJ2-3 | NA | TRBD2 | TRBV7-9 | TGTGCCAGCAGCCCCGGGAGGGCAGGTTCGGCAGATACGCAGTATTTT | CASSPGRAGSADTQYF
TRBJ1-2 | many | NA | TRBV7-9 | TGTGCCAGCAGCCCGGGACGGGAATATGGCTACACCTTC | CASSPGREYGYTF
TRBJ2-3 | many | NA | TRBV7-2 | TGTGCCAGCAGCAAATTGGTCCTGGCCACAGATACGCAGTATTTT | CASSKLVLATDTQYF
TRBJ2-7 | NA | NA | TRBV4-2 | TGTGCCAGCAGCCCCCGAGGGAACCACGAGCAGTACTTC | CASSPRGNHEQYF
TRBJ1-2 | many | NA | TRBV28 | TGTGCCAGCAGTTTTATAGGGAACCTCTATGGCTACACCTTC | CASSFIGNLYGYTF
TRBJ2-7 | many | TRBD1 | TRBV7-8 | TGTGCCAGCAGCAGTCGACAGGGTTGGTACGAGCAGTACTTC | CASSSRQGWYEQYF
TRBJ2-7 | many | TRBD2 | TRBV5-1 | TGCGCCAGCAGCTTGTCCGGGACTAGCCTCCAATACGAGCAGTACTTC | CASSLSGTSLQYEQYF
TRBJ2-1 | NA | TRBD2 | TRBV18 | TGTGCCAGCTCACGGGAGGGAAATGAGCAGTTCTTC | CASSREGNEQFF
TRBJ1-1 | NA | NA | TRBV7-8 | TGTGCCAGCAGCTTAGGAAGGGGTGGGAACACTGAAGCTTTCTTT | CASSLGRGGNTEAFF
TRBJ2-2 | many | NA | TRBV28 | TGTGCCAGCAGCATGGTACACCCCGGGGAGCTGTTTTTT | CASSMVHPGELFF
TRBJ2-1 | few | TRBD2 | TRBV11-3 | TGTGCCAGCAGCTTAGGGACTAGCGTAAATGAGCAGTTCTTC | CASSLGTSVNEQFF
TRBJ1-2 | many | NA | TRBV5-1 | TGCGCCAGCAGCGGATCCACACAGTCCTATGGCTACACCTTC | CASSGSTQSYGYTF
TRBJ2-4 | few | NA | TRBV20-1 | TGCAGTGCTTCTTCATATAAGGGGACCACCCTAGCCAAAAACATTCAGTACTTC | CSASSYKGTTLAKNIQYF
TRBJ2-3 | many | NA | TRBV27 | TGTGCCAGCAGTTTGAGGGGGACTACCTTCACAGATACGCAGTATTTT | CASSLRGTTFTDTQYF
TRBJ2-7 | NA | NA | TRBV27 | TGTGCCAGCAGTAAATCCGGGATTCTAAGCGGGCAGTACTTC | CASSKSGILSGQYF
TRBJ2-5 | many | NA | TRBV20-1 | TGCAGTGCGACATCCATGGGGGCCGTAGAGACCCAGTACTTC | CSATSMGAVETQYF
TRBJ1-1 | many | NA | TRBV3-1 | TGTGCCAGCAGCCAGCAGGGGACCTCCAGTGAAGCTTTCTTT | CASSQQGTSSEAFF
TRBJ2-6 | NA | NA | TRBV28 | TGTGCCAGCAGTCATAGACTAGGTTCTGGGGCCAACGTCCTGACTTTC | CASSHRLGSGANVLTF
TRBJ1-3 | few | NA | TRBV10-3 | TGTGCCTCAAACGAGAGAATGAGTGGAAACACCATATATTTT | CASNERMSGNTIYF
TRBJ2-7 | many | TRBD2 | TRBV25-1 | TGTGCCAGCAGTCACCGGGGGGCCTACGAGCAGTACTTC | CASSHRGAYEQYF
TRBJ1-2 | NA | TRBD1 | TRBV7-9 | TGTGCCAGCATCCCGGACAGGGGATACCTTAACTATGGCTACACCTTC | CASIPDRGYLNYGYTF
TRBJ2-2 | NA | TRBD2 | TRBV20-1 | TGCAGTGCTCCTCTTAGCGGGAGGGGCCGGGAGCTGTTTTTT | CSAPLSGRGRELFF
TRBJ2-1 | few | NA | TRBV20-1 | TGCAGTGCCGCATTTACTAGACGCAATGAGCAGTTCTTC | CSAAFTRRNEQFF
TRBJ2-5 | few | TRBD2 | TRBV7-9 | TGTGCCAGCAGCCTCTTAGCGGGAGTGGTTGAGACCCAGTACTTC | CASSLLAGVVETQYF
TRBJ2-7 | many | NA | TRBV18 | TGTGCCAGCTCACCACCGGCAGGGAGCTACGAGCAGTACTTC | CASSPPAGSYEQYF
TRBJ2-5 | few | NA | TRBV3-1 | TGTGCCAGCAGCCAAGGCACACTGGAGACCCAGTACTTC | CASSQGTLETQYF
TRBJ2-5 | many | TRBD2 | TRBV10-3 | TGTGCCATCAGTGAACAGACTAGCGGGAGGGCGGAGACCCAGTACTTC | CAISEQTSGRAETQYF
TRBJ2-3 | many | NA | TRBV29-1 | TGCAGCGTTGAGGTTACTAGAGGTACAGATACGCAGTATTTT | CSVEVTRGTDTQYF
TRBJ2-2 | few | TRBD2 | TRBV7-7 | TGTGCTAGCAGCTCTAGCTTCGGGGGGGTCACCGGGGAGCTGTTTTTT | CASSSSFGGVTGELFF
TRBJ2-1 | many | TRBD2 | TRBV28 | TGTGCCAGCAGCCTAAGGACTAGCGGGAGAAATGAGCAGTTCTTC | CASSLRTSGRNEQFF
TRBJ1-1 | NA | NA | TRBV3-1 | TGTGCCAGCAGCCAAGGCAAAGTGAACACTGAAGCTTTCTTT | CASSQGKVNTEAFF
TRBJ2-1 | few | NA | TRBV15 | TGTGCCACCAGCAGAGTAATTGGGGGTAGACATGAGCAGTTCTTC | CATSRVIGGRHEQFF
TRBJ2-1 | NA | TRBD2 | TRBV20-1 | TGCAGTGCTAGAGAGGCGGCGGGAGGGCCTAGGAGTGAGCAGTTCTTC | CSAREAAGGPRSEQFF